The clone carrying this T cell receptor (beta chain) was found a few times. The germline CDR1 and CDR2 sequences are SGHRS and YFSETQ. The CDR3 length is 12 residues. Trimming pared 1 base from V and 7 bases from J, leaving 3 bases between. The sample belongs to a study of beta chain features in type 1 diabetes. The entirety of the isolated RNA underwent reverse transcription, so expressed TCRB transcripts were sequenced. This table comes from immunoSEQ multiplex PCR, and its TCRdb copy is limited to in-frame clones, with some not included. The data contain 40,000 or so clones, 51% of them singletons.

The source is a woman between 18 and 30 years old in good health. The sample comprised Tregs from blood. The chain is built from TRBV5-1 and TRBJ1-6; no clear D gene. CDR3 in DNA: TGCGCCAGCAGCTTGCTGAATTCACCCCTCCACTTT. It encodes CASSLLNSPLHF.